These T cell receptor beta chains were read from a single sample in a study of shared clonotypes between healthy human individuals. The assay was immunoSEQ multiplex PCR, and TCRdb's table has in-frame clones only and misses some. The table includes about 2 million clones, roughly 95% detected once. The material sequenced was naive CD4+ T cells sorted from blood. Receptor source: a man aged 18-30 years in good health. Each CDR3 is given with its conserved first and last residue. D genes are given only for firm matches. A clone size is listed for some rows: how often the clone was seen (once, few, many), or a class if it is expanded.

TGTGCCAGCAGCAATCAAGGGAACACTGAAGCTTTCTTT	CASSNQGNTEAFF	.	TRBV7-6	TRBJ1-1	.
TGTGCCAGCCGGAAGGAAGCCTACGAGCAGTACTTC	CASRKEAYEQYF	.	TRBV6-6	TRBJ2-7	.
TGTGCCAGCTCACAAAACCGCGAAGAAAAACTGTTTTTT	CASSQNREEKLFF	.	TRBV18	TRBJ1-4	.
TGTGCCATCACGAGTGGGGGGCCCCAGCATTTT	CAITSGGPQHF	.	TRBV10-3	TRBJ1-5	.
TGTGCCAGCAGTTTAGCCGGGACAGGGGATCGGGCTTTCTTT	CASSLAGTGDRAFF	.	TRBV28	TRBJ1-1	TRBD1
TGTGCCAGCAGCGTAGATATGGGACAGTACGAGCAGTACTTC	CASSVDMGQYEQYF	.	TRBV9	TRBJ2-7	TRBD1
TGCGCCAGCAGCCAAGGTATCGGGGGGGCGCCTGGCTATGGCTACACCTTC	CASSQGIGGAPGYGYTF	.	TRBV4-3	TRBJ1-2	.
TGCGCCAGCAGCTCCGGGGGAGGAGTCTCTGGAAACACCATATATTTT	CASSSGGGVSGNTIYF	.	TRBV5-1	TRBJ1-3	.
TGCAGCGTTGAAGGCCCGCCTCGGTACAATGAGCAGTTCTTC	CSVEGPPRYNEQFF	.	TRBV29-1	TRBJ2-1	.
TGCGCCAGCAGCTTGGAAGTCGGTTCACCCCTCCACTTT	CASSLEVGSPLHF	.	TRBV5-1	TRBJ1-6	.
TGCGCCAGCAGCCAAAGTGGGACTAGCACAGATACGCAGTATTTT	CASSQSGTSTDTQYF	.	TRBV4-3	TRBJ2-3	.
TGTGCCAGCAGTCTTACAGATTATAATTCACCCCTCCACTTT	CASSLTDYNSPLHF	.	TRBV27	TRBJ1-6	.
TGTGCCAGCAGCCGATTGGATAGCACTGAAGCTTTCTTT	CASSRLDSTEAFF	.	TRBV5-4	TRBJ1-1	.
TGCGCCAGCAGCTTGACGGGTCAGCCCCAGCATTTT	CASSLTGQPQHF	.	TRBV5-1	TRBJ1-5	.
TGTGCCTGTCTTCTCAGGTTTGGGGAGCTGTTTTTT	CACLLRFGELFF	once	TRBV30	TRBJ2-2	.
TGCGCCAGCAGCCTAAGTGTTGCAGGTTCCTACGAGCAGTACTTC	CASSLSVAGSYEQYF	.	TRBV5-1	TRBJ2-7	.
TGTGCCAGCAGCCGGGACAGCCCTTCCTACGAGCAGTACTTC	CASSRDSPSYEQYF	.	TRBV7-9	TRBJ2-7	TRBD1
TGTGCCAGCTCAGACAGGGGGCGAGGAAGCGAGCAGTACTTC	CASSDRGRGSEQYF	.	TRBV18	TRBJ2-7	TRBD1
TGTGCCAGCAAAGGTGGACAGGGATCCAATCAGCCCCAGCATTTT	CASKGGQGSNQPQHF	.	TRBV6-1	TRBJ1-5	TRBD1
TGTGCTAGTGGTTTAGGGCAGGCTCCCTTCGAGCAGTACTTC	CASGLGQAPFEQYF	.	TRBV12-5	TRBJ2-7	.
TGTGCCAGCAGCTCACTAGCGGGGCCCCGCAATGAGCAGTTCTTC	CASSSLAGPRNEQFF	.	TRBV5-5	TRBJ2-1	TRBD2
TGTGCCTGGAATGAGCGGGAGAGCTCCTACAATGAGCAGTTCTTC	CAWNERESSYNEQFF	.	TRBV30	TRBJ2-1	TRBD2
TGTGCCAGCATCCCTCTAGCGGGACCCGAGCAGTACTTC	CASIPLAGPEQYF	.	TRBV7-9	TRBJ2-7	TRBD2
TGTGCCAGCGGGCGGTCGAACAATGAGCAGTTCTTC	CASGRSNNEQFF	once	TRBV18	TRBJ2-1	.
TGTGCTAGTGGTTTGGTACCGGGACACCCGTCGGCCTATGGCTACACCTTC	CASGLVPGHPSAYGYTF	.	TRBV12-5	TRBJ1-2	.
TGTGCCAGCAGCGTCGACAGGAGCTCCTACGAGCAGTACTTC	CASSVDRSSYEQYF	once	TRBV2	TRBJ2-7	.
TGTGCCAGCTCCTATTTGGCCCGTTCGGATTCACCCCTCCACTTT	CASSYLARSDSPLHF	.	TRBV18	TRBJ1-6	.
TGTGCCAGCAGCGTCCGAACGGGGAACAATGAGCAGTTCTTC	CASSVRTGNNEQFF	.	TRBV9	TRBJ2-1	.
TGTGCCAGCAGATACGACGGTCCTAATTCACCCCTCCACTTT	CASRYDGPNSPLHF	.	TRBV28	TRBJ1-6	.
TGTGCCATCGCCAACCGTCACGGAGAGACCCAGTACTTC	CAIANRHGETQYF	.	TRBV10-3	TRBJ2-5	.
TGTGCCAGCTCACCACCGACTAGCGGGAACGTAGGTGAGCAGTTCTTC	CASSPPTSGNVGEQFF	.	TRBV18	TRBJ2-1	TRBD2
TGTGCCAGCAGTGAGTCAGATACGCAGTATTTT	CASSESDTQYF	few	TRBV2	TRBJ2-3	.
TGTGCCTGGAGTACGGACAGACGATTCTACGAGCAGTACTTC	CAWSTDRRFYEQYF	once	TRBV30	TRBJ2-7	.
TGCGCCAGCAGCTTAATGACGGGGAGCTCCTACGAGCAGTACTTC	CASSLMTGSSYEQYF	.	TRBV5-1	TRBJ2-7	.
TGTGCCAGCTCACCAAGGCCAGTGGTCTACGAGCAGTACTTC	CASSPRPVVYEQYF	.	TRBV18	TRBJ2-7	.
TGTGCCAGCAGTCGACTAGCCGGGGAGCTGTTTTTT	CASSRLAGELFF	.	TRBV6-1	TRBJ2-2	.
TGTGCCAGCTCACCGACAGGGGGCGAGCAGTACTTC	CASSPTGGEQYF	once	TRBV18	TRBJ2-7	TRBD1
TGTGCCAGCAGCTCTTCTCCGTCCGGGACAGGGTCCTACGAGCAGTACTTC	CASSSSPSGTGSYEQYF	.	TRBV5-6	TRBJ2-7	TRBD1
TGTGCCAGCAGCGTAGAAGAACTGGTTCTAGTTACGCAGTATTTT	CASSVEELVLVTQYF	.	TRBV9	TRBJ2-3	.
TGTGCCAGCAGTGAATTGACAGCGTACTACGAGCAGTACTTC	CASSELTAYYEQYF	once	TRBV6-1	TRBJ2-7	.
TGTGCCAGCAGTGCCCAAGGGAGTTTGGACACCGGGGAGCTGTTTTTT	CASSAQGSLDTGELFF	.	TRBV2	TRBJ2-2	.
TGTGCCAGCAGGAGAGGACAGGGACCCTACGAGCAGTACTTC	CASRRGQGPYEQYF	.	TRBV6-5	TRBJ2-7	TRBD1
TGTGCCTGGAGCGCCGGGAAATACTACGAGCAGTACTTC	CAWSAGKYYEQYF	.	TRBV30	TRBJ2-7	.
TGCGCCAGCAGCATCGCCGGGTCCCCCTACGAGCAGTACTTC	CASSIAGSPYEQYF	.	TRBV5-1	TRBJ2-7	.
TGTGCCAGCAGAAACCTTGGGGCGACTGAGCAGTTCTTC	CASRNLGATEQFF	.	TRBV13	TRBJ2-1	.
TGTGCCAGCTCACCACACGAGCAGTACTTC	CASSPHEQYF	.	TRBV18	TRBJ2-7	.
TGTGCCAGCAGTTTATCCGGGGCTCAGCCCCAGCATTTT	CASSLSGAQPQHF	.	TRBV28	TRBJ1-5	.
TGTGCCAGCAGCTTAGTAGAGGGTTTCGGTGAAAAACTGTTTTTT	CASSLVEGFGEKLFF	.	TRBV7-2	TRBJ1-4	.
TGTGCCAGCAGACCCGGGGCCATCTACGAGCAGTACTTC	CASRPGAIYEQYF	.	TRBV6-1	TRBJ2-7	.